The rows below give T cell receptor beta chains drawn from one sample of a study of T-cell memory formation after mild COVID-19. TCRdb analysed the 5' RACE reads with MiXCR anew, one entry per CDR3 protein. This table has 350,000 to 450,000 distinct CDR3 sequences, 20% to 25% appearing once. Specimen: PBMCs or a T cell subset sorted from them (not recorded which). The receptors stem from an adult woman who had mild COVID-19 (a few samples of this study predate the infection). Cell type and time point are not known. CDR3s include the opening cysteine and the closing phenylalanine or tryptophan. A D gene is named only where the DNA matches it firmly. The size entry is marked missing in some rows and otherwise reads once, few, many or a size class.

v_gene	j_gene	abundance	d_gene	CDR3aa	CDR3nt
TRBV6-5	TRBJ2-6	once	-	CASSYLGLTNILTF	TGTGCCAGCAGTTATCTCGGGCTGACCAACATCCTGACTTTC
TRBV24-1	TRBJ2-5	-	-	CATSDRQIWTQYF	TGTGCCACCAGTGATCGACAGATTTGGACCCAGTACTTC
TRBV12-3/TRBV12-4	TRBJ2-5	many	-	CASSFLTGRQETQYF	TGTGCCAGCAGTTTTTTGACGGGAAGGCAAGAGACCCAGTACTTC
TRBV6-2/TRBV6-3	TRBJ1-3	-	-	CASRVTGSSGNTIYF	TGTGCCAGCAGAGTAACAGGGAGCTCTGGAAACACCATATATTTT
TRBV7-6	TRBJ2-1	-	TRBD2	CASSSPGLAGYEQFF	TGTGCCAGCAGCTCGCCGGGACTAGCGGGATATGAGCAGTTCTTC
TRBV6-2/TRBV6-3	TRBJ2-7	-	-	CASTQMRGTYEQYF	TGTGCCAGCACCCAGATGAGGGGTACCTACGAGCAGTACTTC
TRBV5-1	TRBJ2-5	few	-	CASSGQGYSGETQYF	TGCGCCAGCAGCGGGCAGGGGTACTCCGGAGAGACCCAGTACTTC
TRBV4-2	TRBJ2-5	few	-	CASSQGRGAGETQYF	TGTGCCAGCAGCCAGGGACGGGGGGCCGGGGAGACCCAGTACTTC
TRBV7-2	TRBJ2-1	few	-	CASSLDRAYNEQFF	TGTGCCAGCAGCTTAGACAGGGCGTACAATGAGCAGTTCTTC
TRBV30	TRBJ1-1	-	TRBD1	CAWSSGQIVVAFF	TGTGCCTGGAGCTCGGGACAGATCGTGGTAGCTTTCTTT
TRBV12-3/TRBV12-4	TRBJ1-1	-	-	CASSLARIYTEAFF	TGTGCCAGCAGTTTAGCCAGGATCTACACTGAAGCTTTCTTT
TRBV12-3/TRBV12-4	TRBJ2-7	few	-	CASSLNGRSYEQYF	TGTGCCAGCAGTTTGAACGGCCGATCCTACGAGCAGTACTTC
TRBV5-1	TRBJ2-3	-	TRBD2	CASSLESGVSTDTQYF	TGCGCCAGCAGCTTGGAGAGCGGGGTTAGCACAGATACGCAGTATTTT
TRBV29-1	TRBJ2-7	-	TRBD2	CSVGTSGYYEQYF	TGCAGCGTTGGAACTAGCGGGTATTACGAGCAGTACTTC
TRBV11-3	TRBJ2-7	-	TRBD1	CASSLGLGRGNSYEQYF	TGTGCCAGCAGCTTAGGGCTGGGCAGGGGGAACTCCTACGAGCAGTACTTC
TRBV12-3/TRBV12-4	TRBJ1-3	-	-	CASSFAGAGNTIYF	TGTGCCAGCAGTTTTGCAGGGGCGGGAAACACCATATATTTT
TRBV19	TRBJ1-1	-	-	CASSQRRGYAEAFF	TGTGCCAGTAGTCAGAGAAGGGGGTACGCTGAAGCTTTCTTT
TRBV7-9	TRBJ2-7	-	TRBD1	CASSRGTGVVREQYF	TGTGCCAGCAGCCGCGGGACAGGGGTGGTTCGCGAGCAGTACTTC
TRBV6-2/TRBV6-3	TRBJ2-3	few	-	CASRDPLDTQYF	TGTGCCAGCAGAGACCCCCTGGATACGCAGTATTTT
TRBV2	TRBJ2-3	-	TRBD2	CASRTSGSHADTQYF	TGTGCCAGCAGGACTAGCGGGAGTCACGCAGATACGCAGTATTTT